These 11 T cell receptor beta chains came from one sample sequenced in a study of metastatic and nonmetastatic thyroid tumors. Before thyroid surgery, none of the patients had received any treatment. MiXCR was used by TCRdb to re-call the PCR reads. This repertoire shows 22,000 or so clones, about a third found once; its top ten account for around a fifth. Sequenced material: blood. Receptors were obtained from a male donor with papillary thyroid cancer or a benign thyroid nodule (not recorded which). Some clones in this sample may be carry-over from other donors' samples.

This clone was picked up many times. The gene calls are TRBV10-2 and TRBJ1-5; D is undetermined. Germline assignment: CDR1 WSHSY and CDR2 SAAADI. The V end lost 2 bases, the J end lost 8 bases, and 10 bases lay between the germline ends. CDR3 size: 13 residues. CDR3 sequence reads: CASSEPGLKPQHF. The CDR3 DNA reads TGCGCCAGCAGTGAGCCGGGTCTGAAGCCCCAGCATTTT.

This clone was seen a single time. This chain links TRBV5-1 with TRBJ1-1, with D maybe TRBD1 (5 bases). This CDR3 region has 15 residues. The V end lost 7 bases, the J end lost 3 bases, and 19 bases lay between the germline ends. Germline assignment: CDR1 SGHRS and CDR2 YFSETQ. The CDR3 bases are TGCGCCAGCTGCAGGGAGGGGTTAGGAGACACTGAAGCTTTCTTT. This translates into CASCREGLGDTEAFF. Full variable domain (missing parts from reference TRBV5-1 and TRBJ1-1): KAGVTQTPRYLIKTRGQQVTLSCSPISGHRSVSWYQQTPGQGLQFLFEYFSETQRNKGNFPGRFSGRQFSNSRSEMNVSTLELGDSALYLCASCREGLGDTEAFFGQGTRLTVV.

This clone was recorded at least ten times. The chain carries TRBV25-1 and TRBJ1-1; D is possibly TRBD1 (6 bases). The length of the CDR3 is 13 residues. The V and J ends lost 5 bases and 8 bases respectively, with 15 bases between them. CDR1 is MGHDK, CDR2 SYGVNS, per germline. CDR3 nucleotides: TGTGCCAGCAGTTTACAGGGTTTTGGAGAAGCTTTCTTT. This gives the protein CASSLQGFGEAFF.

The gene calls are TRBV4-2 and TRBJ1-2, with D possibly matching TRBD1 (5 bases). Germline loops: CDR1 LGHNA, CDR2 YNFKEQ. V gave up 0 bases and J gave up 4 bases, with 12 bases separating them. This CDR3 comprises 15 residues. CDR3 protein: CASSQDDRSTYGYTF. The CDR3 DNA reads as TGTGCCAGCAGCCAAGACGACAGAAGTACCTATGGCTACACCTTC.

In its sample, this clone ranks as medium-sized. The V gene is TRBV12-3 or TRBV12-4, the J gene TRBJ2-3; unclear D gene. CDR3 length: 13 residues. Deletions cut 3 bases from V and 2 bases from J, with 6 bases between. The chain's CDR3 is CASSLYNTDTQYF. CDR3 in DNA: TGTGCCAGCAGTTTGTACAACACAGATACGCAGTATTTT.

The chain uses TRBV18 and TRBJ2-1, with D unclear. V was clipped by 5 bases and J by 4 bases, with 6 bases between them. CDR3 length: 12 residues. CDR1 and CDR2 (germline): KGHSH, LQKENI. The DNA of the CDR3 is TGTGCCAGCTCAGATAGATACAATGAGCAGTTCTTC. Protein product: CASSDRYNEQFF.

This clone has just a few counts. The V gene is TRBV6-5, the J gene TRBJ1-2; D unclear. The V end was cut by 2 bases, the J end by 4 bases, with 11 bases between. This CDR3 is built from 14 residues. From germline, CDR1 is MNHEY and CDR2 SVGAGI. The CDR3 is CASSYGGSPYGYTF. CDR3 in DNA: TGTGCCAGCAGTTACGGCGGCAGCCCCTATGGCTACACCTTC.

The V gene is TRBV20-1, the J gene TRBJ2-7, with 15 bases fitting TRBD2. Germline V gene data show CDR1 as DFQATT and CDR2 as SNEGSKA (reference sequence). The CDR3 is made up of 16 amino acids. J was trimmed by 5 bases and V by 3 bases; bases with no gene match: 8. CDR3 amino acids: CSARGTSGGIWDEQYF. In DNA, the CDR3 is TGCAGTGCTAGGGGGACTAGCGGGGGGATCTGGGACGAGCAGTACTTC.

The CDR3 DNA reads TGTGCCAGCTCGCCTTCGGGGGCAGGGGTATTGTACGAGCAGTACTTC. Amino acids: CASSPSGAGVLYEQYF. This chain connects TRBV18 to TRBJ2-7; D may match TRBD1 or TRBD2 (6 bases each). Germline CDR1 is KGHSH and CDR2 is LQKENI. CDR3 size: 16 residues. Trimming left V 6 bases short and J 4 bases short, with 22 bases between.

This clone appeared many times. CDR3 residues: CASSYSFSNQPQHF. The CDR3 coding sequence is TGTGCCAGCAGTTACAGCTTTAGCAATCAGCCCCAGCATTTT. The chain combines TRBV6-6 with TRBJ1-5; D unresolved. Germline V CDR1 and CDR2: MNHNY, SVGAGI (reference sequence). The CDR3 runs 14 residues. V lost 2 bases to trimming and J lost 0 bases, with 5 bases between them.

CDR3: CASSSQTSGHEQYF. The DNA of the CDR3 is TGCGCCAGCAGCTCGCAGACTAGCGGGCACGAGCAGTACTTC. The gene calls are TRBV4-1 and TRBJ2-7; 10 bases agree with TRBD2. Trimming removed 5 bases from V and 5 bases from J; junction bases left unmatched: 6. Germline CDR1 and CDR2: MGHRA and YSYEKL. The CDR3 length is 14 residues.